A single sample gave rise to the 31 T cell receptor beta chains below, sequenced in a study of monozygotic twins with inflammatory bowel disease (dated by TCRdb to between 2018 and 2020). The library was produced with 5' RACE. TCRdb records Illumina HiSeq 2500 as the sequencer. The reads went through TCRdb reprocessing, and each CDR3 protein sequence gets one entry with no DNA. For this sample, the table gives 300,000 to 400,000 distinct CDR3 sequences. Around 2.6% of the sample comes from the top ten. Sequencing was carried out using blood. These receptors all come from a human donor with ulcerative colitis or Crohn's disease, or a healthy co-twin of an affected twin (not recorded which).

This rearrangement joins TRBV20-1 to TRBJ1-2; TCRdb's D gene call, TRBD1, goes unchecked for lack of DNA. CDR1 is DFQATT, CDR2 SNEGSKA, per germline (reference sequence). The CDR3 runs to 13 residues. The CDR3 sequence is CSARFPGYYGYTF.

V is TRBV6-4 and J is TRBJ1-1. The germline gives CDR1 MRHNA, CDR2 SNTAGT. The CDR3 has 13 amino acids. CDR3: CASSVRGNTEAFF.

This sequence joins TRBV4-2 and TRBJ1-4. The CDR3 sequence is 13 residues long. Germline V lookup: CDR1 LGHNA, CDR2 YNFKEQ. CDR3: CASSQDSSDARFF.

CDR3 sequence reads: CASSLKISTGGSYEQYF. The chain links TRBV5-1 to TRBJ2-7; with no DNA, the TCRdb D assignment of TRBD1 cannot be verified. This CDR3 is built from 17 residues. CDR1 is SGHRS, CDR2 YFSETQ, per germline.

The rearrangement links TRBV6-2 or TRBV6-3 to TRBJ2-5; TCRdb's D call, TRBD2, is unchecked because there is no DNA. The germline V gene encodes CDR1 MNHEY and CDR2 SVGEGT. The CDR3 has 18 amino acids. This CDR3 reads CASSYSIRGGLTQETQYF.

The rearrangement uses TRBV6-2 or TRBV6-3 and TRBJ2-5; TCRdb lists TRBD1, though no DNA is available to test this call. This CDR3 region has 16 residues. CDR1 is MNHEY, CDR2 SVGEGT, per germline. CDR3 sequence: CASSSRPGRGQETQYF.

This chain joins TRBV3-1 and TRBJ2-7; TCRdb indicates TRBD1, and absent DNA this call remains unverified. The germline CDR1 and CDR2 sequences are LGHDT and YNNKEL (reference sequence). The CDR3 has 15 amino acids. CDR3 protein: CASSQSGQGVHEQYF.

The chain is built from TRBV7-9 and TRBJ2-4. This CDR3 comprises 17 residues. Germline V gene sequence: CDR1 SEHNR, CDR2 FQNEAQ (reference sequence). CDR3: CASSLLETPLAKNMQYF.

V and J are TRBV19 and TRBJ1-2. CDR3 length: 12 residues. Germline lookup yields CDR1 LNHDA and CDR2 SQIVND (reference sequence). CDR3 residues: CASSTVNYGYTF.

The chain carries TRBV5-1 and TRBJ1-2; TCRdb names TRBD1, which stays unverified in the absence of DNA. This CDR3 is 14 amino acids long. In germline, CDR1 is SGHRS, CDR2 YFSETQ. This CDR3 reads CASSGWTGSEGYTF.

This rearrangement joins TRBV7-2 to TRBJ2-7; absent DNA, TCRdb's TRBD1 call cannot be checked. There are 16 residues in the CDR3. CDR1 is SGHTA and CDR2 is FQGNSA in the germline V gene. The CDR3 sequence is CASSLGRDRGVYEQYF.

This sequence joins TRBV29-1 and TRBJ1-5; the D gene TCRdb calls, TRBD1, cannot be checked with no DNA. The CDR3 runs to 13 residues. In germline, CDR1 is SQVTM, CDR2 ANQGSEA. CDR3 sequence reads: CSVKAGQGQPQHF.

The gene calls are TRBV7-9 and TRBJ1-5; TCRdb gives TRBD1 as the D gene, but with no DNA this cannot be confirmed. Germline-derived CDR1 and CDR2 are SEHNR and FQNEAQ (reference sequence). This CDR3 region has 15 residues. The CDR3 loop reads CASSPGPSAPQPQHF.

This CDR3 is CASSLVHGTYEQYF. J is TRBJ2-7 and V is TRBV7-9; TCRdb outputs TRBD1, but without DNA this stays unchecked. This CDR3 is built from 14 residues. Per the germline V gene, CDR1 is SEHNR and CDR2 is FQNEAQ (reference sequence).

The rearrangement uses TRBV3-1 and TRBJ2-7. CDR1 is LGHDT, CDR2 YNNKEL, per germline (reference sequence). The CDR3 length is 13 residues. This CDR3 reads CASSLFGPYEQYF.

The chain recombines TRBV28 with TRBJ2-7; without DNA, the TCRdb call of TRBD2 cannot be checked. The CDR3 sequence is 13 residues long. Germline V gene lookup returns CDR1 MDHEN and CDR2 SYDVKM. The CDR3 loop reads CASSSRAPPWQYF.

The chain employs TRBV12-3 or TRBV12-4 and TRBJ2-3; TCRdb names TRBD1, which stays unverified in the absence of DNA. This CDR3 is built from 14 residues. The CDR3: CASSPDRITDTQYF.

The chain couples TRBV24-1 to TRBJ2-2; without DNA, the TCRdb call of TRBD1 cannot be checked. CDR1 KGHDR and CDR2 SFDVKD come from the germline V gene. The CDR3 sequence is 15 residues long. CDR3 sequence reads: CATSRDSENTGELFF.

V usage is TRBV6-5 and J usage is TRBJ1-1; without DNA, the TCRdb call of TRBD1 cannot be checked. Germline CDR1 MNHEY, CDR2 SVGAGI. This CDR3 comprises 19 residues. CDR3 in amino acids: CASSYNPEKTGHRNTEAFF.

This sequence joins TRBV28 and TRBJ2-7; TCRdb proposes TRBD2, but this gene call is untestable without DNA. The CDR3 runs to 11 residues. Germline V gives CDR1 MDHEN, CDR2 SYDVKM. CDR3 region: CAARGGWEQYF. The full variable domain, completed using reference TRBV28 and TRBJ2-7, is DVKVTQSSRYLVKRTGEKVFLECVQDMDHENMFWYRQDPGLGLRLIYFSYDVKMKEKGDIPEGYSVSREKKERFSLILESASTNQTSMYLCAARGGWEQYFGPGTRLTVT.

The CDR3 protein is CASSEARHQPQHF. V gene TRBV2 combines with J gene TRBJ1-5. CDR1 and CDR2 (germline): SNHLY, FYNNEI. The CDR3 spans 13 residues.

CDR3 region: CASKNQGTGGLADTQYF. This chain joins TRBV4-1 and TRBJ2-3; TCRdb indicates TRBD1, and absent DNA this call remains unverified. This CDR3 has 17 amino acids. The V gene's germline CDR1 is MGHRA and CDR2 YSYEKL.

The CDR3 protein is CASSLPTSGNEQFF. The rearrangement uses TRBV7-3 and TRBJ2-1. The CDR3 runs 14 residues. Germline CDR1 SGHTA, CDR2 FQGTGA. Full variable domain (remainder filled in from reference TRBV7-3 and TRBJ2-1): GAGVSQTPSNKVTEKGKYVELRCDPISGHTALYWYRQSLGQGPEFLIYFQGTGAADDSGLPNDRFFAVRPEGSVSTLKIQRTERGDSAVYLCASSLPTSGNEQFFGPGTRLTVL.

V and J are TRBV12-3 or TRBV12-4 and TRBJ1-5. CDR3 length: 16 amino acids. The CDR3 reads CASSLTNILVSQPQHF.

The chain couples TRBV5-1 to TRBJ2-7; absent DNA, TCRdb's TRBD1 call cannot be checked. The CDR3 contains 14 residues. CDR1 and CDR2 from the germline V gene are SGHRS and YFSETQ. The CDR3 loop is CASSPRGVPYEQYF.

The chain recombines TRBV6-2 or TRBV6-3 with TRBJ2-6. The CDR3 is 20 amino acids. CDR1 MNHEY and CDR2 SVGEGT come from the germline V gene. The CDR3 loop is CASSYSFEFVSVSGANVLTF.

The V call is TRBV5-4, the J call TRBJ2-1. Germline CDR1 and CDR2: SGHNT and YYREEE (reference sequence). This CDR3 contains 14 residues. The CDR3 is CASSLAFGYNEQFF.

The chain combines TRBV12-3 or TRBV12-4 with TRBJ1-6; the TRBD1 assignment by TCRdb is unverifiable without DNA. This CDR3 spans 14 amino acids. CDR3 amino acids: CASSVQGVQSPLHF.

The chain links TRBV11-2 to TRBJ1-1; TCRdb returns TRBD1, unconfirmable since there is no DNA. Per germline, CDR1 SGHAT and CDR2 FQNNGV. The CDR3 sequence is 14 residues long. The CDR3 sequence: CASSSDRGQAGAFF.

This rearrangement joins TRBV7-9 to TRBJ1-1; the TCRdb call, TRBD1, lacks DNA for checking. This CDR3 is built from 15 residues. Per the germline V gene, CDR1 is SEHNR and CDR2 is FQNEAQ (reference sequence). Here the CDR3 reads CASSTSGQGVTEAFF.

CDR3 protein: CASRRGHHQETQYF. This sequence joins TRBV5-1 and TRBJ2-5; with no DNA, the TCRdb D assignment of TRBD1 cannot be verified. The CDR3 extends over 14 amino acids. CDR1 and CDR2 (germline): SGHRS, YFSETQ. Full variable domain (remainder filled in from reference TRBV5-1 and TRBJ2-5): KAGVTQTPRYLIKTRGQQVTLSCSPISGHRSVSWYQQTPGQGLQFLFEYFSETQRNKGNFPGRFSGRQFSNSRSEMNVSTLELGDSALYLCASRRGHHQETQYFGPGTRLLVL.